One and the same sample provided the 17 T cell receptor beta chains below, sequenced in a study of vaccination and CD4 T cells after COVID-19. These receptors' antigens are unknown. The Oncomine TCR Beta short-read assay sequenced DNA from cultured CD4+ T cells. TCRdb re-analysed the PCR reads in MiXCR, keeping a single row per CDR3 protein. The table shows approximately 19,000 distinct CDR3 sequences, with about 60% occurring only once. Described treatment: approximately nine-day PBMC culture with coronavirus spike peptide pools or control peptides (ViraFEST assay). Input material: CD4+ T cells from blood, cultured in vitro. The receptors here all came from a human donor who had recovered from COVID-19.

The gene calls are TRBV19 and TRBJ2-5; no clear D gene. The CDR3 is 11 amino acids. The V and J ends lost 6 bases and 2 bases respectively, with 4 bases between them. The germline V gene encodes CDR1 LNHDA and CDR2 SQIVND (reference sequence). DNA for the CDR3: TGTGCCAGTAGCGGGCAAGAGACCCAGTACTTC. Its protein product is CASSGQETQYF.

This clonotype was seen a few times. V and J are TRBV6-1 and TRBJ1-5; D not resolved. The length of the CDR3 is 17 residues. Looked up from germline, CDR1 is MNHNS and CDR2 is SASEGT. V was clipped by 5 bases and J by 0 bases, with 17 bases between them. CDR3 in DNA: TGTGCCAGCAGTAAAACAATCGGACGGGTTAGCAATCAGCCCCAGCATTTT. Its protein is CASSKTIGRVSNQPQHF.

The V call is TRBV10-2, the J call TRBJ1-2; 9 bases line up with TRBD1. Germline CDR1 and CDR2: WSHSY and SAAADI. CDR3 length equals 15 residues. With 6 bases clipped from V and 2 bases from J, the junction kept 7 bases outside the gene matches. The CDR3 loop reads CASRMGQGENYGYTF. In DNA form, the CDR3 reads TGCGCCAGCAGAATGGGACAGGGCGAAAACTATGGCTACACCTTC.

This clonotype was counted between two and nine times. The chain links TRBV24-1 to TRBJ1-5; 10 bases match TRBD1. Germline V gene sequence: CDR1 KGHDR, CDR2 SFDVKD. The CDR3 totals 16 residues. The V and J ends lost 2 bases and 6 bases, in that order; junction bases with no gene match: 6. The CDR3 coding sequence is TGTGCCACCAGTGATTCCGGGACAGGGGAAGGTCAGCCCCAGCATTTT. Its protein product is CATSDSGTGEGQPQHF.

This clonotype was detected only once. The J gene is TRBJ1-5, the V gene TRBV12-3 or TRBV12-4, with unresolved D. This CDR3 is built from 14 residues. Deletions cut 8 bases from V and 6 bases from J, with 17 bases between. The CDR3 bases are TGTGCCAGCGGCCGCGCTGTGGGCGGTCAGCCCCAGCATTTT. It is translated as CASGRAVGGQPQHF.

The rearrangement uses TRBV24-1 and TRBJ2-7; 7 nucleotides align to TRBD2. The V and J ends lost 4 bases and 2 bases, in that order; junction bases with no gene match: 4. Germline-derived CDR1 and CDR2 are KGHDR and SFDVKD. The CDR3 covers 14 residues. The CDR3 DNA is TGTGCCACCAGTGAAGGAGGGACTACCTACGAGCAGTACTTC. It is translated as CATSEGGTTYEQYF.

V gene TRBV4-1 combines with J gene TRBJ1-6; D not certain. CDR1 is MGHRA, CDR2 YSYEKL, per germline. V lost 1 base and J lost 8, with 15 bases in between. The CDR3 totals 16 residues. The CDR3 sequence is CASSQGRFQRDSPLHF. The CDR3 DNA is TGCGCCAGCAGCCAAGGCAGGTTTCAAAGGGATTCACCCCTCCACTTT.

A single count supports this clonotype. The chain uses TRBV6-2 or TRBV6-3 and TRBJ1-1; 7 nucleotides line up with TRBD1. V was clipped by 8 bases and J by 0 bases; unmatched bases: 6. Germline CDR1 MNHEY, CDR2 SVGEGT. CDR3 size: 14 residues. The CDR3 region has the DNA TGTGCCAGCCGGGACAGTCCCATGAACACTGAAGCTTTCTTT. Amino acid sequence: CASRDSPMNTEAFF.

This chain joins TRBV12-3 or TRBV12-4 and TRBJ2-3; the D gene is possibly TRBD1 (6 bases). V was pared by 3 bases and J by 8 bases, with 12 bases between. The CDR3 runs 13 residues. This chain's CDR3 is CASSLLLDSTQYF. CDR3 coding DNA: TGTGCCAGCAGTTTGCTATTGGACAGTACGCAGTATTTT.

The chain joins TRBV20-1 to TRBJ1-5; 7 bases map to TRBD1. The J segment lost 7 bases and the V segment lost 6 bases, leaving 9 bases of the junction unmatched. Germline values: CDR1 DFQATT, CDR2 SNEGSKA (reference sequence). The CDR3 length is 13 residues. The CDR3 DNA is TGCAGTGCGACACAGGGGATGGGGCAGCCCCAGCATTTT. Its translation is CSATQGMGQPQHF.

In nucleotides, the CDR3 is TGTGCCTGGAGTAGCAAGGGAATGACCAATCAGCCCCAGCATTTT. This translates into CAWSSKGMTNQPQHF. The chain links TRBV30 to TRBJ1-5; D call uncertain. The V end lost 2 bases, the J end lost 3 bases, and 14 bases lay between the germline ends. Germline V gene sequence: CDR1 GTSNPN, CDR2 SVGIG (reference sequence). The CDR3 covers 15 residues.

Only a few counts were recorded for this clonotype. The rearrangement joins TRBV7-9 to TRBJ1-1; no reliable D call. From germline, CDR1 is SEHNR and CDR2 FQNEAQ (reference sequence). V shed 1 base and J shed 4 bases, with 10 bases lying between them. This CDR3 comprises 14 residues. CDR3 in DNA: TGTGCCAGCAGCTTAGTCCCCCAGATCACTGAAGCTTTCTTT. Amino acids: CASSLVPQITEAFF.

This clonotype has just one count. The J gene is TRBJ2-7, the V gene TRBV7-9; no clear D. V lost 6 bases and J 1 base, leaving 19 bases between the germline ends. The CDR3 is made up of 16 amino acids. Germline values: CDR1 SEHNR, CDR2 FQNEAQ (reference sequence). CDR3 in DNA: TGTGCCAGCAGTCCCAAGGGCTTTGGGATATCCTACGAGCAGTACTTC. It is translated as CASSPKGFGISYEQYF.

The J gene is TRBJ2-7, the V gene TRBV5-1, with 7 bases aligning to TRBD2. V was pared by 0 bases and J by 9 bases, with 6 bases of the junction left unmatched. CDR3 length equals 13 residues. Germline V lookup: CDR1 SGHRS, CDR2 YFSETQ. CDR3: CASSLGGLSRQYF. CDR3 nucleotide sequence: TGCGCCAGCAGCTTGGGGGGACTATCACGGCAGTACTTC.

This clonotype was seen a few times. V is TRBV6-1 and J is TRBJ1-2, with unresolved D. CDR1 and CDR2 (germline): MNHNS, SASEGT. V was pared by 6 bases and J by 0 bases, with 17 bases between. The CDR3 loop spans 16 amino acids. The CDR3 DNA follows: TGTGCCAGCAGGAGCTCGGGCAAACGAGCTAACTATGGCTACACCTTC. This codes for CASRSSGKRANYGYTF.

The gene calls are TRBV25-1 and TRBJ2-1; D possibly corresponds to TRBD1 (6 bases). CDR1 MGHDK and CDR2 SYGVNS come from the germline V gene. This CDR3 contains 14 residues. V was cut by 3 bases and J by 8 bases, with 14 bases left in between. The CDR3 DNA is TGTGCCAGCAGTGATCCAAGGGGGATTGATGAGCAGTTCTTC. Amino acids: CASSDPRGIDEQFF. Full variable domain (missing parts from reference TRBV25-1 and TRBJ2-1): EADIYQTPRYLVIGTGKKITLECSQTMGHDKMYWYQQDPGMELHLIHYSYGVNSTEKGDLSSESTVSRIRTEHFPLTLESARPSHTSQYLCASSDPRGIDEQFFGPGTRLTVL.

V is TRBV20-1 and J is TRBJ2-5; D may be TRBD2 (5 bases). The germline gives CDR1 DFQATT, CDR2 SNEGSKA (reference sequence). V was cut by 6 bases and J by 5 bases, with 16 bases left in between. The CDR3 is made up of 13 amino acids. The CDR3 DNA reads TGCAGTGCCCGTGCCCTAGCCCGGGAGACCCAGTACTTC. It encodes CSARALARETQYF.